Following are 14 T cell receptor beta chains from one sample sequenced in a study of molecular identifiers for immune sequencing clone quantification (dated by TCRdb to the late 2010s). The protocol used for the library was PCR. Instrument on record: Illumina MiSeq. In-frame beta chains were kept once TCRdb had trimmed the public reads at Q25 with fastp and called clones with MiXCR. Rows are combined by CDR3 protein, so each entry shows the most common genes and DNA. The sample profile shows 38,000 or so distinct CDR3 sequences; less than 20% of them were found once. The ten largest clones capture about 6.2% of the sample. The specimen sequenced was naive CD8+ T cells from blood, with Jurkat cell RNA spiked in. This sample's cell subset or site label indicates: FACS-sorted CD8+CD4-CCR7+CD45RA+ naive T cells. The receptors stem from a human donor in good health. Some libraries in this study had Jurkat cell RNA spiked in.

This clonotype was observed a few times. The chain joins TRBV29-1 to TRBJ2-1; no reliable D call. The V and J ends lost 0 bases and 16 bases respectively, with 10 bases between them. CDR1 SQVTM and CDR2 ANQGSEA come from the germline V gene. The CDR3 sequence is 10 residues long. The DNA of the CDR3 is TGCAGCGTTGAAGACAGGCCGTTATTCTTC. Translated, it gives CSVEDRPLFF.

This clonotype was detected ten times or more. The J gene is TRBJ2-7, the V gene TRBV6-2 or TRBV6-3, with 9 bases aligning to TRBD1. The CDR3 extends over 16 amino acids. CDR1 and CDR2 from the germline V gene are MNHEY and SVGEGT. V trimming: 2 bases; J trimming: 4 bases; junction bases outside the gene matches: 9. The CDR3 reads CASSYDTTGGLYEQYF. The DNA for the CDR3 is TGTGCCAGCAGTTACGACACAACAGGGGGCTTGTACGAGCAGTACTTC.

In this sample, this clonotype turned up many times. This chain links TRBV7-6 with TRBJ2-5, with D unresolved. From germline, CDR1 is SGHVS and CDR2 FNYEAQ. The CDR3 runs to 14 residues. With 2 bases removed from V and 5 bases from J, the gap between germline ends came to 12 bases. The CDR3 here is CASSLMASSETQYF. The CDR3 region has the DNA TGTGCCAGCAGCTTAATGGCTTCGTCCGAGACCCAGTACTTC.

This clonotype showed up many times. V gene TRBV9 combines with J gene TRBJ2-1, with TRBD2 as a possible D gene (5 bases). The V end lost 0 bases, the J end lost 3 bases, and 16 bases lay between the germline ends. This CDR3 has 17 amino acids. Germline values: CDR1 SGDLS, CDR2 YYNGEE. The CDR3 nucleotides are TGTGCCAGCAGCGTAGCTTTGGGTAGCGACAACTACAATGAGCAGTTCTTC. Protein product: CASSVALGSDNYNEQFF.

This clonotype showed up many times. Here the CDR3 reads CAISESGRVDEGYTF. The CDR3, as DNA: TGTGCCATCAGTGAGTCCGGCAGGGTTGATGAAGGCTACACCTTC. The chain links TRBV10-3 to TRBJ1-2, with a tentative D call TRBD1 (5 bases). V was shortened by 0 bases and J by 8 bases, with 16 bases between the two germline ends. Germline lookup yields CDR1 ENHRY and CDR2 SYGVKD. This CDR3 is built from 15 residues.

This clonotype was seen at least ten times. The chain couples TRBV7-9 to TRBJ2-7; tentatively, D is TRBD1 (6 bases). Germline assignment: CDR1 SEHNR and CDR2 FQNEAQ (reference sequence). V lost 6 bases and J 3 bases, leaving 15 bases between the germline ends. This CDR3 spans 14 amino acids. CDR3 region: CASRAGTKSYEQYF. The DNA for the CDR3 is TGTGCCAGCAGGGCCGGGACAAAAAGCTACGAGCAGTACTTC.

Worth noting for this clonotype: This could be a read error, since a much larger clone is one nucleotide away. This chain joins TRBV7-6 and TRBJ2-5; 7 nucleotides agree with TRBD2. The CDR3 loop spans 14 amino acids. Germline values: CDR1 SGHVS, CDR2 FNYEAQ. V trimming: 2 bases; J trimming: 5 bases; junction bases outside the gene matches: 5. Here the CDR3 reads CASSLWGGKETQYF. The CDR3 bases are TGTGCCAGCAGCTTATGGGGGGGTAAGGAGACCCAGTACTTC.

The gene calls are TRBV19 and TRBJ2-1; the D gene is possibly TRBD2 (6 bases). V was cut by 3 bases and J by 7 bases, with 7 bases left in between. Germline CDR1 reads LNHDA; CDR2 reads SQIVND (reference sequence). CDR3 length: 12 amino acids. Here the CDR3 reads CASSIGGNEQFF. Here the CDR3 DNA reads TGTGCCAGTAGTATTGGAGGGAATGAGCAGTTCTTC.

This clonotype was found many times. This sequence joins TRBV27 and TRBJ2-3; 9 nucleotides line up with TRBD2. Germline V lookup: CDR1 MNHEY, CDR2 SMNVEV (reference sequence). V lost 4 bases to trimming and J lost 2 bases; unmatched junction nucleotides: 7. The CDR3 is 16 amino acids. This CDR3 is CASSSRSSGDTDTQYF. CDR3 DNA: TGTGCCAGCAGTTCGAGGTCTAGCGGGGACACAGATACGCAGTATTTT.

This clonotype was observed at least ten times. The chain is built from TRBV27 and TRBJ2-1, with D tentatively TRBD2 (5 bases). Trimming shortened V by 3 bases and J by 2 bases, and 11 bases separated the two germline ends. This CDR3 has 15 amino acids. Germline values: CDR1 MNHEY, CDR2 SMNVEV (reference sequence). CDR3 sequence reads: CASSLGDKAYNEQFF. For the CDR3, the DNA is TGTGCCAGCAGTTTGGGAGACAAGGCCTACAATGAGCAGTTCTTC.

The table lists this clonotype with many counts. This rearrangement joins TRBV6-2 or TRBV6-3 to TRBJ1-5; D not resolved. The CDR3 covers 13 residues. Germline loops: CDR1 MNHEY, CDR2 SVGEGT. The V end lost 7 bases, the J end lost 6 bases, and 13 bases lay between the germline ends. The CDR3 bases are TGTGCCAGCACCGATGCGGATACTCAGCCCCAGCATTTT. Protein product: CASTDADTQPQHF.

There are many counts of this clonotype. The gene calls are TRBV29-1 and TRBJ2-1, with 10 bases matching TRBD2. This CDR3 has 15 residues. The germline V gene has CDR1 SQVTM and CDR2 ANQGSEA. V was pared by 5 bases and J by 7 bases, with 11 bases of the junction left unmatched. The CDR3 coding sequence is TGCAGCGTTACTCTAGCGGGAGTAAAGGCGAATGAGCAGTTCTTC. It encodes CSVTLAGVKANEQFF.

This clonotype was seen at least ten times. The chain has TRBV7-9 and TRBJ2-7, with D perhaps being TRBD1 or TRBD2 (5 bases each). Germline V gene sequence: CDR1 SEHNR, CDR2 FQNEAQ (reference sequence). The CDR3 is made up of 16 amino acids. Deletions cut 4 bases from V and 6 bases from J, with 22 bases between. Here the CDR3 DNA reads TGTGCCAGCAGCTCCCGGGACGGATCCCGGGTTGGCGAGCAGTACTTC. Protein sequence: CASSSRDGSRVGEQYF.

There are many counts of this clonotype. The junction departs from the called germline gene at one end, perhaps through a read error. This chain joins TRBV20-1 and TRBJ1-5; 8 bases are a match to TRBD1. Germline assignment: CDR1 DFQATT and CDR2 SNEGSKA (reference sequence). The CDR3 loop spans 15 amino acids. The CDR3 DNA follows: TGCAGTGCTGGAGACAGGGGACGTAGCAATCAGCCCCAGCATTTT. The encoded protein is CSAGDRGRSNQPQHF.